This TCR beta chain comes out of a study of blood T cell repertoires in COVID-19. Looking at the study overall: From the United States, Italy and Spain came samples of acute and convalescent COVID-19. T cells, B-cell-depleted T cells, or PBMCs supplied cDNA or gDNA.

Original handling: The authors estimated nucleated cell counts from reference gene primer amplification. Clones were sequenced by immunoSEQ multiplex PCR, and TCRdb holds only the in-frame ones, with some missing. That table supplies the V and J calls and clone size; D and trimming were determined from the DNA. Seen here are 30,000 to 45,000 clones, about nine tenths observed once, and the top ten hold 4% to 6%. V gave up 6 bases and J gave up 6 bases; unmatched junction bases: 6. CDR3 length: 13 residues. Germline CDR1 reads WNHNN; CDR2 reads SYGVQD (reference sequence). The chain couples TRBV10-1 to TRBJ1-2, with TRBD1 matching over 8 bases. The specimen was peripheral blood. This clonotype was obtained from a human donor in a cohort sampled during active COVID-19. The CDR3 loop is CASSLDREHGYTF. The DNA for the CDR3 is TGCGCCAGCAGCCTGGACAGGGAGCATGGCTACACCTTC.